The source of this T cell receptor beta chain is a study of early T cells in non-severe SARS-CoV-2 infection. About the study: Bulk RNA taken from unsorted whole blood was sequenced, leaving chains unpaired.

This clonotype has ten or more counts. Unique molecular identifiers were affixed to single, distinct cDNA molecules. TCRdb reanalysed the 5' RACE reads using MiXCR and keeps one entry per CDR3 protein. Here the sample spans 50,000 to 75,000 distinct CDR3 sequences, approximately 9.2% being singletons. This receptor was taken from an adult who was a healthcare worker with PCR-confirmed SARS-CoV-2 infection or an uninfected control (not recorded which). This specimen consisted of whole blood, obtained at baseline.

CDR3 amino acids: CASSERVTVGGYTF. In nucleotides, the CDR3 is TGTGCCAGCAGCGAAAGAGTCACCGTGGGGGGCTACACCTTC. V usage is TRBV2 and J usage is TRBJ1-2; D remains ambiguous. This CDR3 is built from 14 residues. V was trimmed by 6 bases and J by 8 bases, leaving 19 bases between them. From germline, CDR1 is SNHLY and CDR2 FYNNEI.